This T cell receptor beta chain was retrieved from a study of human versus mouse CDR3 diversity and MHC coevolution. Naive CD4 T cells, CD45RO-negative and CD62L-positive, were flow-sorted from PBMCs. CDR1 and CDR2 from the germline V gene are SGHTA and FQGNSA. J lost 1 base, V lost 7 bases, and 3 bases had no gene match. CDR3 length: 14 residues. Worth noting for this clone: Its antigen is as yet unknown.

Assay: immunoSEQ multiplex PCR; the TCRdb copy retains only in-frame clones and omits some. The sample shows tens of thousands of clones, over 85% of them seen only once. Points from the study as a whole: Compared with mice, human CDR3s carried more deletions and insertions on average.

The sequencing sample was made of naive CD4+ T cells from blood. The subset was: CD45RO-negative CD62L-positive naive CD4 T cells. The sequence was obtained from a person aged 30-69 years in good health. This rearrangement joins TRBV7-2 to TRBJ2-1, with 8 bases that match TRBD2. The CDR3 spells CASKTSGSYNEQFF. CDR3 coding DNA: TGTGCCAGCAAAACTAGCGGATCCTACAATGAGCAGTTCTTC.